These T cell receptor beta chains were read from a single sample in a study of blood T cell repertoires in COVID-19. The data were produced by immunoSEQ multiplex PCR, yet TCRdb's version contains in-frame clones alone and is incomplete. The top ten hold about 3.4% of the sample, which has about 90,000 clones, around 85% seen once. Sequenced input: peripheral blood. The receptors shown here come from a man aged 50-59 years with acute or convalescent COVID-19. CDR3s include the opening cysteine and the closing phenylalanine or tryptophan. Fields, in order: CDR3 length, clone size, D gene, V gene, J gene, CDR3 protein, CDR3 DNA. A D gene is named only where the DNA matches it firmly. Expanded clones are given a class, and other clones once, few, many or no size at all.

length: 13; size: -; D: -; V: TRBV10-1; J: TRBJ1-4; CDR3: CASQGGSGEKLFF; DNA: TGCGCCAGCCAAGGGGGAAGTGGTGAAAAACTGTTTTTT
length: 13; size: -; D: -; V: TRBV29-1; J: TRBJ2-5; CDR3: CSVTRGLQETQYF; DNA: TGCAGCGTGACGCGGGGGCTCCAAGAGACCCAGTACTTC
length: 15; size: -; D: -; V: TRBV3-1/TRBV3-2; J: TRBJ2-2; CDR3: CASSTSTQNTGELFF; DNA: TGTGCCAGCAGCACTAGCACCCAGAACACCGGGGAGCTGTTTTTT
length: 15; size: -; D: TRBD1; V: TRBV19; J: TRBJ1-4; CDR3: CASKGGDSLNEKLFF; DNA: TGTGCCAGTAAGGGCGGGGACAGCCTTAATGAAAAACTGTTTTTT
length: 15; size: -; D: TRBD2; V: TRBV5-1; J: TRBJ2-5; CDR3: CASSLVSGGDETQYF; DNA: TGCGCCAGCAGCTTGGTTAGCGGGGGGGATGAGACCCAGTACTTC
length: 14; size: -; D: -; V: TRBV10-3; J: TRBJ1-2; CDR3: CAISEAVPNYGYTF; DNA: TGTGCCATCAGTGAGGCGGTTCCAAACTATGGCTACACCTTC
length: 15; size: -; D: -; V: TRBV12-5; J: TRBJ2-3; CDR3: CATYDTGFRTDTQYF; DNA: TGTGCTACCTACGACACGGGGTTCCGCACAGATACGCAGTATTTT
length: 13; size: -; D: -; V: TRBV28; J: TRBJ2-5; CDR3: CASSTTNQETQYF; DNA: TGTGCCAGCAGTACGACAAACCAAGAGACCCAGTACTTC
length: 15; size: -; D: TRBD1; V: TRBV19; J: TRBJ2-2; CDR3: CASSWTGANTGELFF; DNA: TGTGCCAGTAGTTGGACAGGGGCAAACACCGGGGAGCTGTTTTTT
length: 14; size: many; D: TRBD1; V: TRBV6-2/TRBV6-3; J: TRBJ2-7; CDR3: CASSYWQGVGEQYF; DNA: TGTGCCAGCAGTTACTGGCAGGGGGTAGGCGAGCAGTACTTC
length: 14; size: -; D: TRBD1; V: TRBV10-1; J: TRBJ1-1; CDR3: CASSESGQGDEAFF; DNA: TGCGCCAGCAGTGAGTCAGGACAGGGAGATGAAGCTTTCTTT
length: 17; size: -; D: TRBD1; V: TRBV28; J: TRBJ1-2; CDR3: CASSLTGTAPISYGYTF; DNA: TGTGCCAGCAGTTTGACCGGGACAGCCCCCATTAGCTATGGCTACACCTTC
length: 17; size: -; D: TRBD1; V: TRBV18; J: TRBJ2-1; CDR3: CASSPPTGADNYNEQFF; DNA: TGTGCCAGCTCACCACCGACAGGGGCCGACAACTACAATGAGCAGTTCTTC
length: 15; size: -; D: TRBD2; V: TRBV7-6; J: TRBJ2-7; CDR3: CASSLAPGEGYEQYF; DNA: TGTGCCAGCAGCTTAGCCCCGGGGGAGGGCTACGAGCAGTACTTC
length: 14; size: once; D: TRBD2; V: TRBV28; J: TRBJ2-7; CDR3: CASNRGGSSYEQYF; DNA: TGTGCCAGTAACCGCGGGGGTAGCTCCTACGAGCAGTACTTC
length: 16; size: -; D: -; V: TRBV19; J: TRBJ1-5; CDR3: CASKVGGSGVNQPQHF; DNA: TGTGCCAGTAAGGTCGGGGGGAGTGGGGTCAATCAGCCCCAGCATTTT
length: 16; size: -; D: TRBD2; V: TRBV5-1; J: TRBJ2-7; CDR3: CASSLAGTSGGYEQYF; DNA: TGCGCCAGCAGCTTGGCCGGGACTAGCGGGGGGTACGAGCAGTACTTC
length: 15; size: few; D: -; V: TRBV27; J: TRBJ2-7; CDR3: CASRTLQGGAYEQYF; DNA: TGTGCCAGCAGAACCTTACAGGGGGGGGCCTACGAGCAGTACTTC
length: 16; size: once; D: TRBD2; V: TRBV13; J: TRBJ2-7; CDR3: CASSLRLASGGYEQYF; DNA: TGTGCCAGCAGCCTAAGGCTGGCTAGCGGGGGGTACGAGCAGTACTTC
length: 15; size: -; D: TRBD2; V: TRBV19; J: TRBJ2-5; CDR3: CASSGQASGEETQYF; DNA: TGTGCCAGTAGTGGGCAGGCTAGCGGGGAGGAGACCCAGTACTTC
length: 17; size: once; D: -; V: TRBV7-6; J: TRBJ2-7; CDR3: CASSLAVGRGSIYEQYF; DNA: TGTGCCAGCAGCTTAGCCGTGGGAAGGGGGTCCATATACGAGCAGTACTTC
length: 17; size: -; D: TRBD2; V: TRBV5-1; J: TRBJ2-5; CDR3: CASSLGLAGGPAETQYF; DNA: TGCGCCAGCAGCTTGGGACTAGCGGGGGGGCCCGCCGAGACCCAGTACTTC
length: 11; size: few; D: -; V: TRBV5-5; J: TRBJ2-5; CDR3: CASSSGETQYF; DNA: TGTGCCAGCAGCTCAGGGGAGACCCAGTACTTC
length: 17; size: -; D: -; V: TRBV28; J: TRBJ1-1; CDR3: CASSPPFTGGSGTEAFF; DNA: TGTGCCAGCAGTCCTCCTTTTACGGGGGGCTCGGGCACTGAAGCTTTCTTT
length: 16; size: -; D: TRBD2; V: TRBV4-3; J: TRBJ2-7; CDR3: CASSQGASGGAYEQYF; DNA: TGCGCCAGCAGCCAAGGGGCTAGCGGGGGGGCTTACGAGCAGTACTTC
length: 16; size: -; D: -; V: TRBV2; J: TRBJ2-6; CDR3: CASSVSSGVGANVLTF; DNA: TGTGCCAGCAGTGTTAGTTCAGGGGTCGGGGCCAACGTCCTGACTTTC
length: 16; size: -; D: TRBD2; V: TRBV5-1; J: TRBJ2-1; CDR3: CASSGGLAGGHNEQFF; DNA: TGCGCCAGCAGCGGAGGACTAGCGGGAGGCCACAATGAGCAGTTCTTC
length: 13; size: -; D: TRBD2; V: TRBV19; J: TRBJ2-1; CDR3: CASSGTRGNEQFF; DNA: TGTGCCAGCTCCGGGACTAGGGGCAATGAGCAGTTCTTC
length: 12; size: -; D: -; V: TRBV6-5; J: TRBJ2-7; CDR3: CASNGISYEQYF; DNA: TGTGCCAGCAACGGGATCTCCTACGAGCAGTACTTC
length: 14; size: -; D: -; V: TRBV9; J: TRBJ2-6; CDR3: CASSVMRGANVLTF; DNA: TGTGCCAGCAGCGTAATGCGCGGGGCCAACGTCCTGACTTTC
length: 16; size: -; D: TRBD2; V: TRBV11-2; J: TRBJ2-3; CDR3: CASSSGTSGSSDTQYF; DNA: TGTGCCAGCAGCTCTGGGACTAGCGGGAGCTCAGATACGCAGTATTTT
length: 16; size: -; D: -; V: TRBV7-9; J: TRBJ1-6; CDR3: CASSLARQGGNSPLHF; DNA: TGTGCCAGCAGCTTAGCGCGTCAGGGAGGGAATTCACCCCTCCACTTT
length: 18; size: -; D: TRBD1; V: TRBV4-3; J: TRBJ1-6; CDR3: CASSQADYGGQGNSPLHF; DNA: TGCGCCAGCAGCCAAGCAGATTATGGGGGACAGGGTAATTCACCCCTCCACTTT
length: 15; size: -; D: TRBD2; V: TRBV6-5; J: TRBJ2-1; CDR3: CASSYLAGWDNEQFF; DNA: TGTGCCAGCAGTTACCTAGCGGGATGGGACAATGAGCAGTTCTTC
length: 16; size: -; D: TRBD2; V: TRBV19; J: TRBJ2-1; CDR3: CAVAGGPTAFVDEQFF; DNA: TGTGCCGTAGCGGGGGGGCCCACGGCGTTCGTGGATGAGCAGTTCTTC
length: 14; size: -; D: -; V: TRBV10-3; J: TRBJ1-1; CDR3: CAISEGGENTEAFF; DNA: TGTGCCATCAGTGAAGGGGGGGAGAACACTGAAGCTTTCTTT
length: 16; size: -; D: -; V: TRBV21-1; J: TRBJ1-4; CDR3: CASKGQGACFNEKLFF; DNA: TGTGCCAGCAAGGGACAGGGGGCTTGTTTTAATGAAAAACTGTTTTTT
length: 16; size: -; D: -; V: TRBV5-4; J: TRBJ1-1; CDR3: CASSLGAPTMNTEAFF; DNA: TGTGCCAGCAGCTTGGGGGCCCCGACAATGAACACTGAAGCTTTCTTT
length: 16; size: -; D: -; V: TRBV14; J: TRBJ1-6; CDR3: CASSPTGGSYNSPLHF; DNA: TGTGCCAGCAGCCCGACAGGTGGATCCTATAATTCACCCCTCCACTTT
length: 12; size: -; D: -; V: TRBV11-2; J: TRBJ1-3; CDR3: CASSRNGDTIYF; DNA: TGTGCCAGCAGCCGTAACGGGGACACCATATATTTT
length: 14; size: -; D: TRBD1; V: TRBV5-1; J: TRBJ1-1; CDR3: CASTPTGGGTEAFF; DNA: TGCGCCAGCACCCCAACAGGGGGCGGGACTGAAGCTTTCTTT
length: 16; size: -; D: -; V: TRBV6-2/TRBV6-3; J: TRBJ2-3; CDR3: CASSYRGTASTDTQYF; DNA: TGTGCCAGCAGTTATCGGGGGACAGCTAGCACAGATACGCAGTATTTT
length: 15; size: -; D: TRBD1; V: TRBV6-1; J: TRBJ1-2; CDR3: CASSDGTAINYGYTF; DNA: TGTGCCAGCAGTGATGGGACAGCGATTAACTATGGCTACACCTTC
length: 16; size: once; D: -; V: TRBV6-2/TRBV6-3; J: TRBJ2-7; CDR3: CASSYSGGTPFYEQYF; DNA: TGTGCCAGCAGTTACTCAGGCGGTACTCCCTTCTACGAGCAGTACTTC
length: 14; size: -; D: TRBD1; V: TRBV5-8; J: TRBJ1-1; CDR3: CASSPDRLNTEAFF; DNA: TGTGCCAGCAGCCCGGACAGGCTGAACACTGAAGCTTTCTTT
length: 16; size: -; D: -; V: TRBV6-2/TRBV6-3; J: TRBJ2-5; CDR3: CASSYANPGLQETQYF; DNA: TGTGCCAGCAGTTACGCTAACCCGGGTCTACAAGAGACCCAGTACTTC
length: 12; size: -; D: -; V: TRBV6-2/TRBV6-3; J: TRBJ2-1; CDR3: CASSYTVNEQFF; DNA: TGTGCCAGCAGTTACACAGTCAATGAGCAGTTCTTC
length: 15; size: -; D: -; V: TRBV19; J: TRBJ2-7; CDR3: CASYPPGDRGDEQYF; DNA: TGTGCCAGTTACCCTCCAGGGGATCGAGGTGACGAGCAGTACTTC
length: 16; size: -; D: TRBD1; V: TRBV6-2/TRBV6-3; J: TRBJ2-7; CDR3: CASSRSTYRGQDEQYF; DNA: TGTGCCAGCAGCCGCTCGACCTACAGGGGGCAGGACGAGCAGTACTTC
length: 12; size: once; D: -; V: TRBV5-4; J: TRBJ2-5; CDR3: CASSFNTQTQYF; DNA: TGTGCCAGCAGCTTTAACACCCAGACCCAGTACTTC
length: 14; size: -; D: TRBD2; V: TRBV5-8; J: TRBJ2-7; CDR3: CASTIQRGVPEQYF; DNA: TGTGCCAGCACCATCCAGCGGGGGGTTCCCGAGCAGTACTTC
length: 12; size: -; D: TRBD1; V: TRBV7-8; J: TRBJ1-5; CDR3: CASSLDRGFPHF; DNA: TGTGCCAGCAGCTTAGACAGGGGTTTCCCGCATTTT
length: 17; size: -; D: TRBD1; V: TRBV11-2; J: TRBJ2-7; CDR3: CASSPNPIGTGGYEQYF; DNA: TGTGCCAGCAGCCCCAACCCGATCGGGACAGGGGGATACGAGCAGTACTTC